These 20 T cell receptor beta chains share one sample of origin, sequenced in a study of shared clonotypes between healthy human individuals. Repertoires were generated with immunoSEQ multiplex PCR, while TCRdb's copy carries only in-frame clones and drops some. The data show approximately 92,000 clones, almost 70% seen once. Input material: memory CD8+ T cells sorted from blood. Indicated subset: CD45RO+ cells pooled with CCR7-negative TemRA cells. These receptors all stem from a man aged 30 to 45 in good health.

The chain joins TRBV6-5 to TRBJ2-3, with D unresolved. V was clipped by 7 bases and J by 2 bases, with 13 bases between them. Looked up from germline, CDR1 is MNHEY and CDR2 is SVGAGI. The CDR3 sequence is 14 residues long. Here the CDR3 DNA reads TGTGCCAGCATGAAACCAAGCCACACAGATACGCAGTATTTT. Its protein is CASMKPSHTDTQYF.

This sequence joins TRBV6-5 and TRBJ2-7; possibly TRBD1 for D (6 bases). CDR3 size: 14 residues. Germline loops: CDR1 MNHEY, CDR2 SVGAGI. Trimming removed 6 bases at V and 2 bases at J, with 14 bases between. CDR3 coding DNA: TGTGCCAGCAGCTATGACAGGAGGACCTACGAGCAGTACTTC. This translates into CASSYDRRTYEQYF.

The gene calls are TRBV5-1 and TRBJ2-1; 11 bases match TRBD2. Germline CDR1 reads SGHRS; CDR2 reads YFSETQ. J lost 4 bases, V lost 5 bases, and 23 bases had no gene match. The CDR3 is 21 amino acids. The CDR3 nucleotides are TGCGCCAGCAGTCCCCTCGAGGGTCTAGCGGGAGGAGTTAGCAGGTACAATGAGCAGTTCTTC. The encoded protein is CASSPLEGLAGGVSRYNEQFF.

The sample holds one count of this clone. The chain combines TRBV10-3 with TRBJ2-1; D not certain. With 3 bases removed from V and 0 bases from J, the gap between germline ends came to 6 bases. Germline values: CDR1 ENHRY, CDR2 SYGVKD. The CDR3 runs to 14 residues. CDR3 nucleotides: TGTGCCATCAGTGACCAATACTCCTACAATGAGCAGTTCTTC. Its protein product is CAISDQYSYNEQFF.

The chain recombines TRBV9 with TRBJ2-7; D possibly corresponds to TRBD2 (5 bases). From germline, CDR1 is SGDLS and CDR2 YYNGEE. This CDR3 has 15 amino acids. Trimming cost V 3 bases and J 3 bases, with 16 bases left between them. The CDR3 nucleotides read TGTGCCAGCAGCGAAGGTGGTCGGGGTATCTACGAGCAGTACTTC. Translated, it gives CASSEGGRGIYEQYF.

The gene calls are TRBV10-2 and TRBJ2-5; D is unclear. V was trimmed by 4 bases and J by 1 base, leaving 13 bases between them. Per the germline V gene, CDR1 is WSHSY and CDR2 is SAAADI. The CDR3 runs 15 residues. The CDR3, as DNA: TGCGCCAGCAGTGCCGCGGACCATTCCCAAGAGACCCAGTACTTC. Translating it yields CASSAADHSQETQYF.

This chain connects TRBV28 to TRBJ1-5; possible D gene TRBD1, 6 bases. The CDR3 runs to 14 residues. Trimming cost V 3 bases and J 7 bases, with 13 bases left between them. Per the germline V gene, CDR1 is MDHEN and CDR2 is SYDVKM. The CDR3 DNA reads TGTGCCAGCAGTTTGGGGGGCGATGGGCAGCCCCAGCATTTT. Amino acids: CASSLGGDGQPQHF.

This clone has more than one count but fewer than ten. This sequence joins TRBV6-4 and TRBJ2-1, with 8 bases lining up with TRBD2. Per the germline V gene, CDR1 is MRHNA and CDR2 is SNTAGT. The length of the CDR3 is 15 residues. The J segment lost 6 bases and the V segment lost 3 bases, leaving 7 bases of the junction unmatched. DNA for the CDR3: TGTGCCAGCAGTGAAAGCGGGAGTCCTGCCAATGAGCAGTTCTTC. It encodes CASSESGSPANEQFF.

The rearrangement links TRBV6-6 to TRBJ2-1, with 11 bases identical to TRBD1. The CDR3 length is 14 residues. Losses at the gene ends were 6 bases for V and 7 bases for J; bases not matched to a gene: 5. Germline CDR1 is MNHNY and CDR2 is SVGAGI (reference sequence). The CDR3 DNA sequence: TGTGCCAGCAGCCCCGGGACAGGGGGGAATGAGCAGTTCTTC. Its translation is CASSPGTGGNEQFF.

V and J are TRBV5-1 and TRBJ1-1; D is possibly TRBD1 (5 bases). This CDR3 spans 13 amino acids. Germline assignment: CDR1 SGHRS and CDR2 YFSETQ. The V end lost 4 bases, the J end lost 1 base, and 8 bases lay between the germline ends. For the CDR3, the DNA is TGCGCCAGCAGCGGGCAGGGGAACACTGAAGCTTTCTTT. Translation gives CASSGQGNTEAFF.

The chain employs TRBV18 and TRBJ2-3, with no clear D. V lost 0 bases and J lost 0, with 7 bases in between. In germline, CDR1 is KGHSH, CDR2 LQKENI. This CDR3 has 15 amino acids. The CDR3 sequence is CASSPPYVSTDTQYF. CDR3 coding DNA: TGTGCCAGCTCACCACCTTATGTGAGCACAGATACGCAGTATTTT.

This clone was counted only a few times. The genes are TRBV7-2 and TRBJ2-5; 12 bases fit TRBD2. The germline CDR1 and CDR2 sequences are SGHTA and FQGNSA. This CDR3 contains 18 residues. The ends lost 3 bases at V and 1 base at J; junction bases unmatched: 9. The CDR3 loop is CASSLPPGTSGLQETQYF. CDR3 coding DNA: TGTGCCAGCAGCTTGCCCCCCGGGACTAGCGGGCTCCAAGAGACCCAGTACTTC. Full variable domain (outside the CDR3, taken from reference TRBV7-2 and TRBJ2-5): GAGVSQSPSNKVTEKGKDVELRCDPISGHTALYWYRQSLGQGLEFLIYFQGNSAPDKSGLPSDRFSAERTGGSVSTLTIQRTQQEDSAVYLCASSLPPGTSGLQETQYFGPGTRLLVL.

The V gene is TRBV5-1, the J gene TRBJ2-3; possibly TRBD2 for D (6 bases). The V and J ends lost 4 bases and 8 bases respectively, with 14 bases between them. Germline V gives CDR1 SGHRS, CDR2 YFSETQ. The CDR3 runs 13 residues. CDR3 DNA sequence: TGCGCCAGCAGCCGTGGCGGGGCTGGTACGCAGTATTTT. It encodes CASSRGGAGTQYF.

Remarks on this clone: A read error is likely here: a far larger clone is one base away. Other nucleotide sequences in the sample specify the same CDR3. The rearrangement links TRBV28 to TRBJ2-6, with D tentatively TRBD1 (5 bases). CDR1 and CDR2 from the germline V gene are MDHEN and SYDVKM. The CDR3 has 17 amino acids. V lost 6 bases to trimming and J lost 4 bases, with 19 bases between them. DNA for the CDR3: TGTGCCAGCAGCTCCCCAACAGGTAATACAGGGGCCAACGTCCTGACTTTC. It encodes CASSSPTGNTGANVLTF.

The rearrangement links TRBV21-1 to TRBJ2-7; TRBD1, the D gene given by the table, was not confirmed from the DNA. TRBV21-1 is deemed a pseudogene. The CDR3 loop spans 15 amino acids. Here the CDR3 reads CASSKVSPGVREQYF. In nucleotides, the CDR3 is TGTGCCAGCAGCAAAGTTTCCCCAGGGGTGAGGGAGCAGTACTTC.

As concerns this clone: A much larger clone differs by one base, so this may be a read error. DNA of the CDR3: TGTGCCAGCAGTGAGGGGGCGAACACCGGGGAGCTGTTTTTT. Protein: CASSEGANTGELFF. The rearrangement links TRBV6-4 to TRBJ2-2; D assignment may be TRBD1 or TRBD2 (5 bases each). This CDR3 is built from 14 residues. Germline values: CDR1 MRHNA, CDR2 SNTAGT. V gave up 3 bases and J gave up 0 bases, with 5 bases separating them.

The rearrangement joins TRBV6-5 to TRBJ1-2, with TRBD1 identical over 9 bases. Germline trimming cut 0 bases from V and 7 bases from J; bases unmatched to any gene: 9. CDR3 size: 16 residues. The germline V gene encodes CDR1 MNHEY and CDR2 SVGAGI. CDR3 nucleotide sequence: TGTGCCAGCAGTTACTCGAGACGGACAGGGGAAACTGGCTACACCTTC. This codes for CASSYSRRTGETGYTF.

This clone has more than one count but fewer than ten. The V and J genes are TRBV9 and TRBJ2-1; 13 bases fit TRBD2. Losses at the gene ends were 3 bases for V and 3 bases for J; bases not matched to a gene: 9. CDR3 size: 18 residues. Germline-derived CDR1 and CDR2 are SGDLS and YYNGEE. CDR3 DNA sequence: TGTGCCAGCAGCGGATCAACTACTAGCGGGAGGGGCTACAATGAGCAGTTCTTC. It codes for CASSGSTTSGRGYNEQFF.

The V call is TRBV4-3, the J call TRBJ1-5; D remains unclear. The germline V gene encodes CDR1 LGHNA and CDR2 YSLEER. The V and J ends lost 0 bases and 13 bases respectively, with 13 bases between them. The CDR3 spans 13 residues. As DNA, the CDR3 is TGCGCCAGCAGCCAAGATCCCCTCAGACCGCAGCATTTT. It encodes CASSQDPLRPQHF.

This clone was found a few times. This CDR3 is CASSLGAGATYEQYF. DNA for the CDR3: TGTGCCAGCAGCTTAGGGGCAGGGGCAACCTACGAGCAGTACTTC. The chain recombines TRBV7-9 with TRBJ2-7; possible D gene TRBD1, 6 bases. Germline-derived CDR1 and CDR2 are SEHNR and FQNEAQ (reference sequence). The V end was cut by 1 base, the J end by 2 bases, with 12 bases between. The CDR3 runs 15 residues.